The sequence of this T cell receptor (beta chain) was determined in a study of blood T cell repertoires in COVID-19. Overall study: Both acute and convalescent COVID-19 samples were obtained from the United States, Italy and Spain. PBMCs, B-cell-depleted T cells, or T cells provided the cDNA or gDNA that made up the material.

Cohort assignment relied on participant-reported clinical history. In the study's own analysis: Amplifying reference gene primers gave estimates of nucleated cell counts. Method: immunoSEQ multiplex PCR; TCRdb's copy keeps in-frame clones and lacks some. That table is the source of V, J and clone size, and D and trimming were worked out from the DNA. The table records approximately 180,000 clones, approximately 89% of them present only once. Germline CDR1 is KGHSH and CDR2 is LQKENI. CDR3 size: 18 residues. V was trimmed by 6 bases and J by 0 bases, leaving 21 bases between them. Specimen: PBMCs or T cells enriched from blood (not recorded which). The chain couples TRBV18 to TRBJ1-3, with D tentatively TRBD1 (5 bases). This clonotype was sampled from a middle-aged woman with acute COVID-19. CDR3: CASSPEQGVLSSGNTIYF. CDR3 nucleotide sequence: TGTGCCAGCTCCCCTGAGCAGGGCGTTCTCTCCTCTGGAAACACCATATATTTT.